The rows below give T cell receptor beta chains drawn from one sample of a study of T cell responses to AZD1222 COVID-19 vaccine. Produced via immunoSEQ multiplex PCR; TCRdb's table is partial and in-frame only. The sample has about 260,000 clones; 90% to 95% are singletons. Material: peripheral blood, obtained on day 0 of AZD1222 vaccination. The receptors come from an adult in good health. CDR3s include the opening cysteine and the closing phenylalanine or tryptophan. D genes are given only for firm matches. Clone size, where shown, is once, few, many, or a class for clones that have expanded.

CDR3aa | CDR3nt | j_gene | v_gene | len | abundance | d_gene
CASSLENSPGNTIYF | TGTGCCAGCAGCTTAGAGAACTCCCCTGGAAACACCATATATTTT | TRBJ1-3 | TRBV7-8 | 15 | NA | NA
CSATGGSPLHF | TGCAGTGCTACGGGGGGATCACCCCTCCACTTT | TRBJ1-6 | TRBV20-1 | 11 | NA | NA
CASSQLASYEQYF | TGTGCCAGCAGCCAATTGGCATCTTACGAGCAGTACTTC | TRBJ2-7 | TRBV16 | 13 | NA | NA
CASSLDGTSEGEQFF | TGTGCCAGCAGCTTAGATGGGACTAGCGAGGGTGAGCAGTTCTTC | TRBJ2-1 | TRBV11-3 | 15 | NA | TRBD2
CASSLSPSTEAFF | TGTGCCAGCAGCCTAAGCCCTAGCACTGAAGCTTTCTTT | TRBJ1-1 | TRBV7-9 | 13 | NA | NA
CASSLLGHPPGEQYF | TGTGCCAGCAGCTTACTCGGACACCCGCCAGGCGAGCAGTACTTC | TRBJ2-7 | TRBV7-2 | 15 | NA | NA
CASSLGQLGNQPQHF | TGTGCCAGCAGCTTGGGACAGTTAGGCAATCAGCCCCAGCATTTT | TRBJ1-5 | TRBV5-5 | 15 | NA | NA
CASSGGWDGVEQYF | TGTGCCAGCAGTGGAGGGTGGGACGGTGTCGAGCAGTACTTC | TRBJ2-7 | TRBV6-6 | 14 | once | NA
CASSTGLAASYEQYF | TGCGCCAGCAGCACCGGACTAGCGGCTTCCTACGAGCAGTACTTC | TRBJ2-7 | TRBV5-1 | 15 | NA | TRBD2
CASSGHRGRNEKLFF | TGTGCCAGCAGTGGTCACAGGGGGAGAAATGAAAAACTGTTTTTT | TRBJ1-4 | TRBV2 | 15 | NA | TRBD1
CASSLALPGSYEQYF | TGTGCCAGCAGCTTAGCGCTACCCGGTTCCTACGAGCAGTACTTC | TRBJ2-7 | TRBV7-9 | 15 | NA | NA
CASRLLSGSNQPQHF | TGTGCCAGTAGGCTCTTAAGCGGGAGCAATCAGCCCCAGCATTTT | TRBJ1-5 | TRBV19 | 15 | NA | NA
CASSVATGDVLYEQYF | TGTGCCAGCAGTGTGGCGACAGGGGACGTCCTCTACGAGCAGTACTTC | TRBJ2-7 | TRBV2 | 16 | NA | TRBD1
CASSSDYTTGVGTEAFF | TGTGCCAGCAGCTCAGACTATACGACAGGGGTCGGCACTGAAGCTTTCTTT | TRBJ1-1 | TRBV7-2 | 17 | NA | TRBD1
CSTRQRGEQYF | TGCAGCACTCGACAGAGGGGCGAGCAGTACTTC | TRBJ2-7 | TRBV29-1 | 11 | NA | NA
CSAQDRAPLHF | TGCAGTGCTCAAGACCGGGCACCCCTCCACTTT | TRBJ1-6 | TRBV20-1 | 11 | NA | NA
CASTRDLRYEQYF | TGTGCCAGCACCCGGGATCTTAGATACGAGCAGTACTTC | TRBJ2-7 | TRBV12-3/TRBV12-4 | 13 | NA | NA
CASSDSIAQGKNIQYF | TGTGCCAGCAGTGACTCGATAGCACAGGGAAAAAACATTCAGTACTTC | TRBJ2-4 | TRBV6-4 | 16 | NA | NA
CASSFRPGGELFF | TGTGCCAGTAGTTTCAGACCCGGCGGGGAGCTGTTTTTT | TRBJ2-2 | TRBV19 | 13 | NA | NA
CASSFPGGNTQYF | TGTGCCAGCAGCTTCCCGGGGGGAAATACGCAGTATTTT | TRBJ2-3 | TRBV5-4 | 13 | NA | TRBD2
CASSTGFWNTEAFF | TGTGCCAGCAGTACAGGGTTTTGGAACACTGAAGCTTTCTTT | TRBJ1-1 | TRBV28 | 14 | NA | NA
CASSPKGGSANEQFF | TGCGCCAGCAGCCCGAAGGGGGGCTCGGCCAATGAGCAGTTCTTC | TRBJ2-1 | TRBV5-1 | 15 | NA | NA
CASSLQGRADTQYF | TGCGCCAGCAGCCTTCAGGGTCGGGCAGATACGCAGTATTTT | TRBJ2-3 | TRBV4-1 | 14 | NA | NA
CASSPGTVLGEQYF | TGTGCCAGCAGCCCCGGTACCGTCCTAGGAGAGCAGTACTTC | TRBJ2-7 | TRBV3-1/TRBV3-2 | 14 | NA | NA
CASSQDLGAGANVLTF | TGCGCCAGCAGCCAAGATCTGGGGGCTGGGGCCAACGTCCTGACTTTC | TRBJ2-6 | TRBV4-3 | 16 | NA | NA
CASGLGGQETQYF | TGTGCCAGCGGCCTGGGGGGGCAAGAGACCCAGTACTTC | TRBJ2-5 | TRBV11-2 | 13 | NA | TRBD2
CASTTLDTQYF | TGTGCCAGCACCACGCTAGATACGCAGTATTTT | TRBJ2-3 | TRBV6-6 | 11 | NA | NA
CASRSEAPYEQYF | TGTGCCAGCAGGTCGGAGGCCCCCTACGAGCAGTACTTC | TRBJ2-7 | TRBV6-5 | 13 | NA | NA
CASSLTTAINYGYTF | TGTGCCAGCAGCTTAACGACAGCTATTAACTATGGCTACACCTTC | TRBJ1-2 | TRBV11-2 | 15 | NA | NA
CASSVPLAGGHTGELFF | TGCGCCAGCAGCGTTCCACTAGCGGGGGGGCATACCGGGGAGCTGTTTTTT | TRBJ2-2 | TRBV5-1 | 17 | NA | TRBD2
CASSFLRTEAFF | TGTGCCAGCAGCTTCCTCAGAACTGAAGCTTTCTTT | TRBJ1-1 | TRBV7-9 | 12 | NA | NA
CACRTGGSGTEAFF | TGTGCCTGCCGGACAGGGGGAAGTGGTACTGAAGCTTTCTTT | TRBJ1-1 | TRBV30 | 14 | NA | TRBD1
CASSYSGGSTYEQYF | TGTGCCAGCAGTTACTCGGGGGGGTCTACCTACGAGCAGTACTTC | TRBJ2-7 | TRBV6-5 | 15 | NA | TRBD2
CASRKTGNNEQFF | TGTGCCAGCAGGAAAACGGGGAACAATGAGCAGTTCTTC | TRBJ2-1 | TRBV11-2 | 13 | NA | NA